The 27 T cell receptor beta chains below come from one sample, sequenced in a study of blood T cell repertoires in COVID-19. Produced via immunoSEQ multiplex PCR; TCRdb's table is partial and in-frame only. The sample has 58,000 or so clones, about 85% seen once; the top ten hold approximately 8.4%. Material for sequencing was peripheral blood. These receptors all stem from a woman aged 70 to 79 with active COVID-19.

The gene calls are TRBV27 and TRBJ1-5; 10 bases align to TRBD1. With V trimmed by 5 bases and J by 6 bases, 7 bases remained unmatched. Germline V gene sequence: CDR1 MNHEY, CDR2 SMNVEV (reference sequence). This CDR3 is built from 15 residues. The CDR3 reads CASSIGQGVGQPQHF. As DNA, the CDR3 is TGTGCCAGCAGTATCGGACAGGGGGTAGGTCAGCCCCAGCATTTT.

The CDR3 nucleotides are TGTGCCAGCCATGGGGGCGGGGGTTCCTACAATGAGCAGTTCTTC. This codes for CASHGGGGSYNEQFF. The chain combines TRBV7-9 with TRBJ2-1; D perhaps matches TRBD2 (7 bases). The CDR3 extends over 15 amino acids. Germline V lookup: CDR1 SEHNR, CDR2 FQNEAQ (reference sequence). The V end was cut by 8 bases, the J end by 1 base, with 15 bases between.

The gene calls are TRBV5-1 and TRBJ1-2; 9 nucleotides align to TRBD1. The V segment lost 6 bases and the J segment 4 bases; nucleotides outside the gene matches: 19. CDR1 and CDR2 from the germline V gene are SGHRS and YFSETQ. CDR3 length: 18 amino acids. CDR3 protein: CASTRDVLQGAEGYGYTF. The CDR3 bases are TGCGCCAGCACCCGGGACGTCTTACAGGGGGCGGAGGGCTATGGCTACACCTTC.

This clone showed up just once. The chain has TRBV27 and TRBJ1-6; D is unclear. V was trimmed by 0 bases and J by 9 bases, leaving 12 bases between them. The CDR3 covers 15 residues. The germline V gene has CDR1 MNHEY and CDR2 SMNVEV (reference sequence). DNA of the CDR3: TGTGCCAGCAGTTTATCGATAGAGGGAACTTCACCCCTCCACTTT. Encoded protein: CASSLSIEGTSPLHF.

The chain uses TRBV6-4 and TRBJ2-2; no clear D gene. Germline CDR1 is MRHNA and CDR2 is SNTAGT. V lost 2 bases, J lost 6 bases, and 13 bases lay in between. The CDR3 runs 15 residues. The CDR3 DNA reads TGTGCCAGCAGTGACGACATTAGGCAACCCGGGGAGCTGTTTTTT. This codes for CASSDDIRQPGELFF.

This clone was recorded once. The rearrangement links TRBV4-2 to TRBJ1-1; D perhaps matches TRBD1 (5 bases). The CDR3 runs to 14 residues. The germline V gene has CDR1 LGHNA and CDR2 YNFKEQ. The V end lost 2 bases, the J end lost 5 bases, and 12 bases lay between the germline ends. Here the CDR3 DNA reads TGTGCCAGCAGCCAATTTTACAAGGGGACTGAAGCTTTCTTT. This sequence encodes CASSQFYKGTEAFF.

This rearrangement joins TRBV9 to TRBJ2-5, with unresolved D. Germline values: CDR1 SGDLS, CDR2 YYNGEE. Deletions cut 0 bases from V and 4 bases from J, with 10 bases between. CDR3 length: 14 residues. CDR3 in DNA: TGTGCCAGCAGCGTAGACTCTAGGCCAGAGACCCAGTACTTC. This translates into CASSVDSRPETQYF.

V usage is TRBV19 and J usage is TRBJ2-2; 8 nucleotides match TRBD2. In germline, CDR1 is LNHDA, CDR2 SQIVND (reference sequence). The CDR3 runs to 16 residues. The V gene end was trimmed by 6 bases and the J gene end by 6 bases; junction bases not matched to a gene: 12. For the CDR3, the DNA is TGTGCCAGTAGCTCGCAGGGACTAGGAATGGCCGGGGAGCTGTTTTTT. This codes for CASSSQGLGMAGELFF.

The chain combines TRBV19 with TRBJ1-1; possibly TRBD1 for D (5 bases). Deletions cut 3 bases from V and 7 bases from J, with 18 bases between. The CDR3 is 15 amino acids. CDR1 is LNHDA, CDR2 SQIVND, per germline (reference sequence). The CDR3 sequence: CASSIPPGGEGEAFF. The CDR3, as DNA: TGTGCCAGTAGTATCCCGCCGGGGGGGGAAGGTGAAGCTTTCTTT.

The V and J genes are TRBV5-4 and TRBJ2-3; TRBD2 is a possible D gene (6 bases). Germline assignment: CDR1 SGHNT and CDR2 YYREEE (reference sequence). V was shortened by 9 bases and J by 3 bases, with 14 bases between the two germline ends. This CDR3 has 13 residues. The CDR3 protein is CATQAGGTDTQYF. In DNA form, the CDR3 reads TGTGCCACCCAAGCGGGCGGGACAGATACGCAGTATTTT.

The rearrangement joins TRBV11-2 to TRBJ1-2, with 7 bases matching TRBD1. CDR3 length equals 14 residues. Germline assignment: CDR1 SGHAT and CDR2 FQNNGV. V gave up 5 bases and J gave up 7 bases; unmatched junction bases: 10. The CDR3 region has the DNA TGTGCCAGCAGCCCAAACACAGGGGTTGTTGGCTACACCTTC. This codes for CASSPNTGVVGYTF.

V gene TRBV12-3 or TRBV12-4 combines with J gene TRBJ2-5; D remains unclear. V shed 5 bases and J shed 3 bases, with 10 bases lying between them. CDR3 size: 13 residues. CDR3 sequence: CASSQRDKETQYF. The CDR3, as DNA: TGTGCCAGCAGTCAACGAGATAAAGAGACCCAGTACTTC.

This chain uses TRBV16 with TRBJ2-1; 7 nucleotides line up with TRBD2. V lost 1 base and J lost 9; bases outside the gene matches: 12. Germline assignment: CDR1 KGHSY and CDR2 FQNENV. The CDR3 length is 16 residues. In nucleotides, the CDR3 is TGTGCCAGCAGCCAATTTCTGACTAGCTTGGGCGGTGAGCAGTTCTTC. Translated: CASSQFLTSLGGEQFF.

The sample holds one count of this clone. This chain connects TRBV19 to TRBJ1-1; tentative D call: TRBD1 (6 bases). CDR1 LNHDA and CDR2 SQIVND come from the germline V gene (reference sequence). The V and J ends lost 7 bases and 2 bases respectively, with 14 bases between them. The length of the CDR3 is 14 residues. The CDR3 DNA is TGTGCCAGTAAAACCCAACAGGGAAACACTGAAGCTTTCTTT. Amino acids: CASKTQQGNTEAFF.

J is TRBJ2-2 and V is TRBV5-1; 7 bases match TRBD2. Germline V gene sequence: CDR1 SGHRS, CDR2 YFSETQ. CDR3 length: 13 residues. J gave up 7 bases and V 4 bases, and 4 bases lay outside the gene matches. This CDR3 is CASSPGRDGELFF. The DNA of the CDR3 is TGCGCCAGCAGCCCAGGGAGGGACGGGGAGCTGTTTTTT.

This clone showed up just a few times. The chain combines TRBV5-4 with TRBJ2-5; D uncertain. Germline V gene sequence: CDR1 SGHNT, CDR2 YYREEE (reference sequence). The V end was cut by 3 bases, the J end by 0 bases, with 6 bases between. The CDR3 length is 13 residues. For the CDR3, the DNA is TGTGCCAGCAGCTCCCGGTACCAAGAGACCCAGTACTTC. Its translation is CASSSRYQETQYF.

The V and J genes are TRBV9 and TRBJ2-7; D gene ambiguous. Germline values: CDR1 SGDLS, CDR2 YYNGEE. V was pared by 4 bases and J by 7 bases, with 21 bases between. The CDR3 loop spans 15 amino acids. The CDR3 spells CASSTTPTYTGEQYF. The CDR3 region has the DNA TGTGCCAGCAGCACTACCCCCACATATACCGGGGAGCAGTACTTC.

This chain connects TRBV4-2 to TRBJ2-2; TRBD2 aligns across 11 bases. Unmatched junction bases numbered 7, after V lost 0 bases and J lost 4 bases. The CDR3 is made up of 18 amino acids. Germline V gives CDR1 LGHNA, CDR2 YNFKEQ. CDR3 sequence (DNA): TGTGCCAGCAGCCAAGAGGTAGCGGGAGGGCCGGGCACCGGGGAGCTGTTTTTT. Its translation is CASSQEVAGGPGTGELFF.

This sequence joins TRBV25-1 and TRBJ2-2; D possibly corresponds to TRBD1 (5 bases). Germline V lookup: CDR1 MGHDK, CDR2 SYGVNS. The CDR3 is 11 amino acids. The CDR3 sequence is CGPGQTGELFF. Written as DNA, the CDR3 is TGTGGGCCAGGGCAAACCGGGGAGCTGTTTTTT.

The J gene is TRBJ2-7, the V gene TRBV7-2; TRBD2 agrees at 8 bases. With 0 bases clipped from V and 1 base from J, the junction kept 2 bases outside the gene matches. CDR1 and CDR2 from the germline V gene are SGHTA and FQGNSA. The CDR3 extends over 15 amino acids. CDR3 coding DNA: TGTGCCAGCAGCTTAGCGGCTAGCGGGTCCTACGAGCAGTACTTC. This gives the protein CASSLAASGSYEQYF.

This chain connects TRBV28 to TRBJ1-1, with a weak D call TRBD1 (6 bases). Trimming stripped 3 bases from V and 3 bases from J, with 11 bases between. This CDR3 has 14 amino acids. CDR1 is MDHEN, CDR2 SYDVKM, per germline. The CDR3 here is CASSLGAVYTEAFF. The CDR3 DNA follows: TGTGCCAGCAGTTTGGGGGCTGTTTACACTGAAGCTTTCTTT.

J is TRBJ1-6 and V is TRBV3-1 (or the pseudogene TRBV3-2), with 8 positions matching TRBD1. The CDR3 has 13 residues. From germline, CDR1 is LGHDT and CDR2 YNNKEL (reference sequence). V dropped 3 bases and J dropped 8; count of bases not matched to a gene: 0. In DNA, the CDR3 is TGTGCCAGCAGCCAGACAGGGGATTCACCCCTCCACTTT. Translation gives CASSQTGDSPLHF.

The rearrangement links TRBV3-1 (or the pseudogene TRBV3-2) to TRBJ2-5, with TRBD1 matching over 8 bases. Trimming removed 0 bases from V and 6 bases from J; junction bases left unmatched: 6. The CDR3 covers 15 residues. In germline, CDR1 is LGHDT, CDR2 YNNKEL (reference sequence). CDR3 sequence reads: CASSQDVTGVKTQYF. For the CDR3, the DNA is TGTGCCAGCAGCCAAGATGTGACAGGGGTGAAGACCCAGTACTTC.

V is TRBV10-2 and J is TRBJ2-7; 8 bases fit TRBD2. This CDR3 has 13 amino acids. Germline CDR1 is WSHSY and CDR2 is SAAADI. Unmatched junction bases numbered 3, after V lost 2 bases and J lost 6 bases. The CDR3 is CASSEQRELEQYF. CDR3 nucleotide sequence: TGCGCCAGCAGTGAGCAGCGGGAGCTCGAGCAGTACTTC.

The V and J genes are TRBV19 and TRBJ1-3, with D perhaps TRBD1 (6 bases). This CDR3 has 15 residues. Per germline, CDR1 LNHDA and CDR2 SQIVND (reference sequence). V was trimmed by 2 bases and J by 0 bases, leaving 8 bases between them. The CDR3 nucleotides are TGTGCCAGTAGTATACACAGGGACTCTGGAAACACCATATATTTT. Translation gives CASSIHRDSGNTIYF.

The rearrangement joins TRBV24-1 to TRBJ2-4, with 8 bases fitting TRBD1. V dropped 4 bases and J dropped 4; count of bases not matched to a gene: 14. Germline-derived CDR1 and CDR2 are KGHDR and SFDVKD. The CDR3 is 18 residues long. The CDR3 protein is CATSDDPDRAEGKNIQYF. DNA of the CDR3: TGTGCCACCAGTGACGATCCGGACAGGGCCGAGGGTAAAAACATTCAGTACTTC.

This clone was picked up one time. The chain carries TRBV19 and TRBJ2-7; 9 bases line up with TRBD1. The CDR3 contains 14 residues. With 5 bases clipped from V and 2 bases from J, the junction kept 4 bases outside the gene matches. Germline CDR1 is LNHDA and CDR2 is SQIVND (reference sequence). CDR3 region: CASSPGTGTYEQYF. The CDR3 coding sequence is TGTGCCAGTAGTCCGGGGACAGGGACCTACGAGCAGTACTTC.